These 6 T cell receptor beta chains came from one sample sequenced in a study of beta chain features in type 1 diabetes. Broader study findings: Shortening that was moderate but significant affected the TCRB CDR3s of Type 1 diabetes patients in all four CD4+ subsets.

No antigen is known for these receptors. Every bit of the isolated RNA underwent reverse transcription, so sequencing read expressed TCRB transcripts. Libraries were prepared by immunoSEQ multiplex PCR; TCRdb keeps only in-frame clonotypes and omits some of them. The table lists about 160,000 clones, roughly 7.1% of them singletons, with about 0.9% in the top ten. The sequenced sample consisted of central memory CD4+ T cells from blood. Receptors originate from a woman aged 40 to 49 with type 1 diabetes.

There are a few counts of this clone. This chain links TRBV4-1 with TRBJ1-1; D is uncertain. Deletions cut 0 bases from V and 1 base from J, with 12 bases between. In germline, CDR1 is MGHRA, CDR2 YSYEKL. The CDR3 covers 16 residues. The CDR3 is CASSQDLNSRNTEAFF. The CDR3 DNA follows: TGCGCCAGCAGCCAAGATCTTAACAGTCGGAACACTGAAGCTTTCTTT.

The chain has TRBV2 and TRBJ2-5; tentative D call: TRBD1 (6 bases). Germline CDR1 and CDR2: SNHLY and FYNNEI. V gave up 7 bases and J gave up 4 bases, with 10 bases separating them. This CDR3 comprises 12 residues. This CDR3 is CASNRARETQYF. The CDR3 bases are TGTGCCAGCAACAGGGCTCGAGAGACCCAGTACTTC. The complete variable domain, with remaining parts taken from reference TRBV2 and TRBJ2-5, reads EPEVTQTPSHQVTQMGQEVILRCVPISNHLYFYWYRQILGQKVEFLVSFYNNEISEKSEIFDDQFSVERPDGSNFTLKIRSTKLEDSAMYFCASNRARETQYFGPGTRLLVL.

This clone was observed at least ten times. The chain links TRBV14 to TRBJ2-7; possibly TRBD1 for D (5 bases). This CDR3 has 13 residues. V was shortened by 1 base and J by 6 bases, with 10 bases between the two germline ends. Germline CDR1 SGHDN, CDR2 FVKESK. The CDR3 DNA reads TGTGCCAGCAGCCAAGCCAGGGTTGGCGAGCAGTACTTC. Its translation: CASSQARVGEQYF. Full variable domain (outside the CDR3, taken from reference TRBV14 and TRBJ2-7): EAGVTQFPSHSVIEKGQTVTLRCDPISGHDNLYWYRRVMGKEIKFLLHFVKESKQDESGMPNNRFLAERTGGTYSTLKVQPAELEDSGVYFCASSQARVGEQYFGPGTRLTVT.

This sequence joins TRBV9 and TRBJ2-5; TRBD2 matches at 7 bases. The CDR3 is 15 residues long. Germline V gene data show CDR1 as SGDLS and CDR2 as YYNGEE. The junction had 10 bases not matched to a gene; V was cut back by 4 bases and J by 4 bases. The CDR3 sequence: CASSPWGGDGETQYF. Written as DNA, the CDR3 is TGTGCCAGCAGCCCATGGGGGGGGGATGGAGAGACCCAGTACTTC.

CDR3 protein: CASSWGDRQGGYTF. CDR3 sequence (DNA): TGCGCCAGCAGCTGGGGGGATCGCCAGGGAGGCTACACCTTC. The genes are TRBV5-1 and TRBJ1-2; a weak D match, TRBD1 (5 bases). V dropped 3 bases and J dropped 8 bases, with 17 bases sitting between them. The CDR3 covers 14 residues. CDR1 SGHRS and CDR2 YFSETQ come from the germline V gene.

V is TRBV19 and J is TRBJ2-1; TRBD2 aligns across 10 bases. The CDR3 has 15 amino acids. Germline V gene data show CDR1 as LNHDA and CDR2 as SQIVND (reference sequence). With 6 bases clipped from V and 0 bases from J, the junction kept 2 bases outside the gene matches. This CDR3 reads CASSTSGTSYNEQFF. The CDR3 region has the DNA TGTGCCAGTAGCACTAGCGGGACCTCCTACAATGAGCAGTTCTTC.